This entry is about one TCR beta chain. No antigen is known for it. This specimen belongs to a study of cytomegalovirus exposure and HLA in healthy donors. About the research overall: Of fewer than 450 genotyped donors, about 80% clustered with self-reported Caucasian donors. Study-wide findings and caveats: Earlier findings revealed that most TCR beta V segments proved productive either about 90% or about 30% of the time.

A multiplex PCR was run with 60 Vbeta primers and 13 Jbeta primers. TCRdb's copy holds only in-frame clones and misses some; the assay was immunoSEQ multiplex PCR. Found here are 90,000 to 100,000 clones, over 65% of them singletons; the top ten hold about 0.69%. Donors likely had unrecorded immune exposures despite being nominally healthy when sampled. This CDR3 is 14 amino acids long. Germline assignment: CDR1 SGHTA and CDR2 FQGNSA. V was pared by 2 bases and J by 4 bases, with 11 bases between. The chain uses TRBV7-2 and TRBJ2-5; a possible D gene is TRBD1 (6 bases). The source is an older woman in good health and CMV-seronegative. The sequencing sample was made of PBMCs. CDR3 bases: TGTGCCAGCAGCTTAACGCAGGGGCGAGAGACCCAGTACTTC. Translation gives CASSLTQGRETQYF.